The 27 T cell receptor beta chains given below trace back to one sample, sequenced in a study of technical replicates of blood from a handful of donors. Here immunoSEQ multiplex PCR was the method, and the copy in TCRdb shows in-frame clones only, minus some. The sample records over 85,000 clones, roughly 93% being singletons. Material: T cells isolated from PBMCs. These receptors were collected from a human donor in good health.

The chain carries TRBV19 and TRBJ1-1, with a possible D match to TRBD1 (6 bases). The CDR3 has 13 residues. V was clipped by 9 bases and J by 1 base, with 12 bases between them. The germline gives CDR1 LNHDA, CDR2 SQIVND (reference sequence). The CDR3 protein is CASSQQGNTEAFF. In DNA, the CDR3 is TGTGCCAGCAGCCAACAGGGGAACACTGAAGCTTTCTTT.

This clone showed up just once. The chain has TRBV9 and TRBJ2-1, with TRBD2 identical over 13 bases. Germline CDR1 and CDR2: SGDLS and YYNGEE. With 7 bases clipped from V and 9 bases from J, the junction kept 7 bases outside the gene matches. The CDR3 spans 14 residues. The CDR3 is CASGGTSGIFEQFF. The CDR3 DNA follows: TGTGCCAGCGGCGGGACTAGCGGGATTTTTGAGCAGTTCTTC.

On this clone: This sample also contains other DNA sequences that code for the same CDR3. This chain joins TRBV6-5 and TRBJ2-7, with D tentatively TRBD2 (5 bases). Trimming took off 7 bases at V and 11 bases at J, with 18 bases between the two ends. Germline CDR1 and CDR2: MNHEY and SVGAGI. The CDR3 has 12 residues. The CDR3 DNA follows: TGTGCCAGCACCCCAGGACTCAGAATGGAGTACTTC. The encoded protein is CASTPGLRMEYF.

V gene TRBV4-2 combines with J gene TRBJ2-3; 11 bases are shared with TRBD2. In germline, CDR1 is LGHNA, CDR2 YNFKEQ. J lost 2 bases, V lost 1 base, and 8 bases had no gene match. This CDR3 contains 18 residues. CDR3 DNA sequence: TGTGCCAGCAGCCAAGTGGGATTAGCGGGGGGGCTCACAGATACGCAGTATTTT. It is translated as CASSQVGLAGGLTDTQYF.

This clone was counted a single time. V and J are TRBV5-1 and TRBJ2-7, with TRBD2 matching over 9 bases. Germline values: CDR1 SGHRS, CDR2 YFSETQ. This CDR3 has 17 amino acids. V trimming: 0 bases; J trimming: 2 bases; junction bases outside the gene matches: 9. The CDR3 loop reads CASSLAPSGTRAYEQYF. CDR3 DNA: TGCGCCAGCAGCTTGGCCCCTAGCGGGACGAGGGCCTACGAGCAGTACTTC.

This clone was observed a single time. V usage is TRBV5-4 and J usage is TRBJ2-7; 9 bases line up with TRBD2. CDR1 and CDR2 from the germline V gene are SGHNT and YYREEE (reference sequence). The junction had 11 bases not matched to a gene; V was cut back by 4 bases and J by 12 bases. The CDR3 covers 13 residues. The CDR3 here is CASSPTSGSLRYF. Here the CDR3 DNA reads TGTGCCAGCAGCCCTACTAGCGGGTCCCTTAGGTACTTC.

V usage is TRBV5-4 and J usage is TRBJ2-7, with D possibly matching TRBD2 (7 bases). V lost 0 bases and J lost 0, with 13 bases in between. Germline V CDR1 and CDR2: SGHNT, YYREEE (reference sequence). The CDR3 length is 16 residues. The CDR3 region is CASSLVRGARSYEQYF. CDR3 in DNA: TGTGCCAGCAGCTTGGTTCGGGGGGCCCGCTCCTACGAGCAGTACTTC.

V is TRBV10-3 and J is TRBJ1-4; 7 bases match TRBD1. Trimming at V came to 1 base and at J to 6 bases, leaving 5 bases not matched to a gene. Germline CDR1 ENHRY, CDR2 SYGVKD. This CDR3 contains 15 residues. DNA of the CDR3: TGTGCCATCAGTGAGTTCGACAGGGCGGATGAAAAACTGTTTTTT. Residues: CAISEFDRADEKLFF.

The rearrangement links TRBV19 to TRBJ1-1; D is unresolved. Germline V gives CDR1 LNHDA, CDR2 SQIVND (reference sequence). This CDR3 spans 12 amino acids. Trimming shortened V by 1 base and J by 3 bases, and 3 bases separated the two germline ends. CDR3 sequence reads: CASSIADTEAFF. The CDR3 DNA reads TGTGCCAGTAGTATAGCAGACACTGAAGCTTTCTTT.

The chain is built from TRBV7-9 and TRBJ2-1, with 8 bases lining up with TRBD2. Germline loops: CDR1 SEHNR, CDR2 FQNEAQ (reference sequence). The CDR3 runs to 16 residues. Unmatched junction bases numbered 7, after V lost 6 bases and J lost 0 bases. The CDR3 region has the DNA TGTGCCAGCAGTTACCTAGCGGGCGTCTCCTACAATGAGCAGTTCTTC. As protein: CASSYLAGVSYNEQFF.

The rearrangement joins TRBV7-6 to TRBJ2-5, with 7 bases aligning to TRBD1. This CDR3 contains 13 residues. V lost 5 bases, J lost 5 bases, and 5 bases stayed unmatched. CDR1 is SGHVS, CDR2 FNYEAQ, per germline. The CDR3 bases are TGTGCCAGCAGCGATAGGGGGCCGGAGACCCAGTACTTC. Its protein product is CASSDRGPETQYF.

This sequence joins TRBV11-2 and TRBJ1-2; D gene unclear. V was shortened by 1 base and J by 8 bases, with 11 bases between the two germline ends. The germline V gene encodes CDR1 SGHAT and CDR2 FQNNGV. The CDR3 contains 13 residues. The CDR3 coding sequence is TGTGCCAGCAGCTTAGTATCCTCAAGCGGCTACACCTTC. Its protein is CASSLVSSSGYTF.

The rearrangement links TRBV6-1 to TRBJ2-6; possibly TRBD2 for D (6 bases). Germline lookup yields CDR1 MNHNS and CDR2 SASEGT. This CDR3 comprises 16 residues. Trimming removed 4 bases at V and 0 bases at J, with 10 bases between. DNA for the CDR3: TGTGCCAGCAGTGGCGGGGCCAGCTCTGGGGCCAACGTCCTGACTTTC. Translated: CASSGGASSGANVLTF.

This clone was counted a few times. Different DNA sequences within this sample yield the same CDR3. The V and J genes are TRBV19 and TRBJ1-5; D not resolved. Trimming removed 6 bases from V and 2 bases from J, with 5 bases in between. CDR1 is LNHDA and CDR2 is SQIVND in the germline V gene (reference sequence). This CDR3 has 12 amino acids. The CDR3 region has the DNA TGTGCCAGTAGCATTGGCAATCAGCCCCAGCATTTT. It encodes CASSIGNQPQHF.

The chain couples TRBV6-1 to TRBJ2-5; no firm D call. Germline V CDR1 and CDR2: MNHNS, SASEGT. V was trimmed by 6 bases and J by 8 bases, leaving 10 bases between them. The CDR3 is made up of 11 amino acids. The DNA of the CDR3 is TGTGCCAGCAGACGCGCCCCTACCCAGTACTTC. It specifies CASRRAPTQYF.

The CDR3 protein is CASSYRDQGFSYEQYF. CDR3 nucleotides: TGTGCCAGCAGTTACCGAGACCAGGGCTTCTCCTACGAGCAGTACTTC. The genes are TRBV6-6 and TRBJ2-7, with D possibly being TRBD1 (5 bases). Germline V gives CDR1 MNHNY, CDR2 SVGAGI (reference sequence). CDR3 size: 16 residues. The germline V and J ends were trimmed by 2 bases and 0 bases, with 14 bases remaining between them.

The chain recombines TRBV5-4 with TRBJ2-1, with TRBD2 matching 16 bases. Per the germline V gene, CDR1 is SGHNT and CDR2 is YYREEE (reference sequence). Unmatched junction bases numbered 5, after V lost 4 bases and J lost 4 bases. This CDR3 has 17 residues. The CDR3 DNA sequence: TGTGCCAGCAGCCGGGGGACTAGCGGGGGGGCGTACAATGAGCAGTTCTTC. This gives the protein CASSRGTSGGAYNEQFF.

The CDR3: CASPRQTMNTEAFF. The DNA of the CDR3 is TGTGCCAGCCCCAGACAAACCATGAACACTGAAGCTTTCTTT. This chain joins TRBV2 and TRBJ1-1; no definite D call. Per the germline V gene, CDR1 is SNHLY and CDR2 is FYNNEI. Between the trimmed V and J ends, which lost 8 bases and 0 bases, there was a span of 13 bases. The CDR3 consists of 14 residues.

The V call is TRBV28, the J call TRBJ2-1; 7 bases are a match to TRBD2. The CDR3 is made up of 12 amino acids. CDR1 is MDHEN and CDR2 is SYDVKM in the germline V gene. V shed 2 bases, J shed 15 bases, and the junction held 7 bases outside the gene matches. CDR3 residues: CASSLIGGSLFF. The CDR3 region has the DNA TGTGCCAGCAGTTTAATCGGCGGGAGTCTGTTCTTC. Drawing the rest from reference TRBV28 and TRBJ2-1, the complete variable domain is DVKVTQSSRYLVKRTGEKVFLECVQDMDHENMFWYRQDPGLGLRLIYFSYDVKMKEKGDIPEGYSVSREKKERFSLILESASTNQTSMYLCASSLIGGSLFFGPGTRLTVL.

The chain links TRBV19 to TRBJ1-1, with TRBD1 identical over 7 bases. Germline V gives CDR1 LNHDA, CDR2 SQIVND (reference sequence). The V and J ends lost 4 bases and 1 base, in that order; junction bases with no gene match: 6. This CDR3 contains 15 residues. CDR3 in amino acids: CASSSGQVWNTEAFF. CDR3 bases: TGTGCCAGTAGTAGCGGACAGGTGTGGAACACTGAAGCTTTCTTT.

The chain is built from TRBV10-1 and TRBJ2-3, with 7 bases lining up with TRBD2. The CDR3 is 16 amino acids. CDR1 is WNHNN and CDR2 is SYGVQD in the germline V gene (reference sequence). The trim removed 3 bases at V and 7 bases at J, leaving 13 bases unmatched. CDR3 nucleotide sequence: TGCGCCAGCAGTGAAGACGTCGAGCGGGAAGTAAATACGCAGTATTTT. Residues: CASSEDVEREVNTQYF.

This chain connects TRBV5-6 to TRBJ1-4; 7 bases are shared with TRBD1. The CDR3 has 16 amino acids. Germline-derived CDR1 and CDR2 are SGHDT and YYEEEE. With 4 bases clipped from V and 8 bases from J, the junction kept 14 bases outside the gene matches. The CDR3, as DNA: TGTGCCAGCAGCCCCGCAACAGGGGCAGGCGGCGAAAAACTGTTTTTT. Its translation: CASSPATGAGGEKLFF.

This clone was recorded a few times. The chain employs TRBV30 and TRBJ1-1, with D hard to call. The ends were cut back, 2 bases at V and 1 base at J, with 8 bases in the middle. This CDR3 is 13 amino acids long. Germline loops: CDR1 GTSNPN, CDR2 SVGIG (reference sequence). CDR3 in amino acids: CAWSSGRNTEAFF. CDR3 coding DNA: TGTGCCTGGAGTTCGGGTAGGAACACTGAAGCTTTCTTT.

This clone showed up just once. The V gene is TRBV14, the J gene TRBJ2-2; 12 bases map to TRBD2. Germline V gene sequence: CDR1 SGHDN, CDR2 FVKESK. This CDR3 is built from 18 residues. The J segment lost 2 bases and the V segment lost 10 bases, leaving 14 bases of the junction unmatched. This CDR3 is CAIKGDRTSGINTGELFF. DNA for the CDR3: TGTGCCATTAAAGGAGACAGGACTAGCGGGATAAACACCGGGGAGCTGTTTTTT.

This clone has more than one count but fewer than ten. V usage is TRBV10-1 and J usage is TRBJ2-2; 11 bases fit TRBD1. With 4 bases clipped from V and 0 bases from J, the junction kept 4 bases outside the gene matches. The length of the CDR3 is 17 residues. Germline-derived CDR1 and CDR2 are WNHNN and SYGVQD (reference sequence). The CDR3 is CASSGGDRGANTGELFF. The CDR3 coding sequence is TGCGCCAGCAGTGGAGGGGACAGGGGGGCGAACACCGGGGAGCTGTTTTTT.

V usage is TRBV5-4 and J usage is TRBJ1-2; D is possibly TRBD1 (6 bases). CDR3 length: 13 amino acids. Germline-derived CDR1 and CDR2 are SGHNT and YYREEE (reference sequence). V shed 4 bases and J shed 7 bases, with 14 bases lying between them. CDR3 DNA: TGTGCCAGCAGCGGGGGCAGGGATGGTGGCTACACCTTC. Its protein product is CASSGGRDGGYTF.

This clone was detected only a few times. The CDR3 loop is CASSLPPPSGRAYEQFF. The CDR3 nucleotides are TGTGCCAGCAGCTTACCCCCACCTAGCGGGAGGGCCTATGAGCAGTTCTTC. The chain is built from TRBV11-2 and TRBJ2-1; 12 bases fit TRBD2. The germline V gene encodes CDR1 SGHAT and CDR2 FQNNGV. The CDR3 consists of 17 residues. The J segment lost 8 bases and the V segment lost 2 bases, leaving 10 bases of the junction unmatched. The full variable domain, completed using reference TRBV11-2 and TRBJ2-1, is EAGVAQSPRYKIIEKRQSVAFWCNPISGHATLYWYQQILGQGPKLLIQFQNNGVVDDSQLPKDRFSAERLKGVDSTLKIQPAKLEDSAVYLCASSLPPPSGRAYEQFFGPGTRLTVL.